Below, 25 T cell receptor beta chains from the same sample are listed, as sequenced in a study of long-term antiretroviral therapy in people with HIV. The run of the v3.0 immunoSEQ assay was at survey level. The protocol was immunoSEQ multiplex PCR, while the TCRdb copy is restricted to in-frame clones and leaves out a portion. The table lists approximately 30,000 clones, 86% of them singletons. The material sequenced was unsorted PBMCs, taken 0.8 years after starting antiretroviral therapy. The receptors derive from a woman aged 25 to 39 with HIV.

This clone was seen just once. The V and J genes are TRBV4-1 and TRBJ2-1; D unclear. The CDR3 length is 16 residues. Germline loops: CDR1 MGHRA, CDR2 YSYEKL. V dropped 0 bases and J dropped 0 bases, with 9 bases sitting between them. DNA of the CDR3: TGCGCCAGCAGCCAAGATCCCCGGAGCTCCTACAATGAGCAGTTCTTC. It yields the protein CASSQDPRSSYNEQFF.

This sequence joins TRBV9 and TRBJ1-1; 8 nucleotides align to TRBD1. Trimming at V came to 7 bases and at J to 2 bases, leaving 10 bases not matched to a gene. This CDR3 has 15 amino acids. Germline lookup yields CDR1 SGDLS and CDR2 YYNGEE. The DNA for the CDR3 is TGTGCCAGCGGATACAGACAGGGGCTAAACACTGAAGCTTTCTTT. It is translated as CASGYRQGLNTEAFF.

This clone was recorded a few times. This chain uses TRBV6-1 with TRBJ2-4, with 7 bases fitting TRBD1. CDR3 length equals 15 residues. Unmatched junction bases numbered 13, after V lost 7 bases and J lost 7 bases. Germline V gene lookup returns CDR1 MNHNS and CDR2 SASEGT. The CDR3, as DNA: TGTGCCAGCATGCAGGGGGTGGGTAGTGTGAACATTCAGTACTTC. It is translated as CASMQGVGSVNIQYF.

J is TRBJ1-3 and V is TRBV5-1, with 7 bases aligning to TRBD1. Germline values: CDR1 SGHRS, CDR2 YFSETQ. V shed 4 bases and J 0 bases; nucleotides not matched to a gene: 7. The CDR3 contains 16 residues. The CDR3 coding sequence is TGCGCCAGCAGCGTAGACAGGGTCCTCTCTGGAAACACCATATATTTT. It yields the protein CASSVDRVLSGNTIYF.

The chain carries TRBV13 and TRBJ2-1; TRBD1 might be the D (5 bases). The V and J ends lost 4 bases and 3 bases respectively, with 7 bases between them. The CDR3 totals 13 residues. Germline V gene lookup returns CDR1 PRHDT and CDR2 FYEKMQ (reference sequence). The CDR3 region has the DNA TGTGCCAGCAGCTACAGGAGCTACAATGAGCAGTTCTTC. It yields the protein CASSYRSYNEQFF.

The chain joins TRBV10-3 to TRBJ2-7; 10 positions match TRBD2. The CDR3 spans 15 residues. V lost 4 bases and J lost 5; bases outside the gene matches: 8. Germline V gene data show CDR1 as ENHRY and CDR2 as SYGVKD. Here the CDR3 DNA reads TGTGCCATCAGTGTCGTTTCAGCGGGGGGGAACGAGCAGTACTTC. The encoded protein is CAISVVSAGGNEQYF.

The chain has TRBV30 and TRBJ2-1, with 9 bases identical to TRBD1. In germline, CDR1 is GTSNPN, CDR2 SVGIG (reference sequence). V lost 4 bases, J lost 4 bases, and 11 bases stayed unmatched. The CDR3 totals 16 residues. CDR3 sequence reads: CAWTNPGDRAYNEQFF. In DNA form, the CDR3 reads TGTGCCTGGACCAACCCCGGGGACAGGGCGTACAATGAGCAGTTCTTC.

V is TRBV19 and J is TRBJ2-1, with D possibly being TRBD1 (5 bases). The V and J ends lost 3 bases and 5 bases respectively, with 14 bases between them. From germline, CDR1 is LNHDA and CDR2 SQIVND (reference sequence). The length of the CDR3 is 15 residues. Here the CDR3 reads CASSILRGLDNEQFF. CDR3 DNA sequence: TGTGCCAGTAGTATTCTAAGGGGTCTTGACAATGAGCAGTTCTTC. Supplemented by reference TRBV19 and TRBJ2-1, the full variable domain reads DGGITQSPKYLFRKEGQNVTLSCEQNLNHDAMYWYRQDPGQGLRLIYYSQIVNDFQKGDIAEGYSVSREKKESFPLTVTSAQKNPTAFYLCASSILRGLDNEQFFGPGTRLTVL.

The CDR3 DNA follows: TGTGCCAGCAGTGAGAAGCACTTTGTGGGATCCTACGAGCAGTACGTC. It is translated as CASSEKHFVGSYEQYV. The chain links TRBV6-1 to TRBJ2-7; D is ambiguous. Per the germline V gene, CDR1 is MNHNS and CDR2 is SASEGT. The V end lost 3 bases, the J end lost 1 base, and 16 bases lay between the germline ends. The CDR3 extends over 16 amino acids.

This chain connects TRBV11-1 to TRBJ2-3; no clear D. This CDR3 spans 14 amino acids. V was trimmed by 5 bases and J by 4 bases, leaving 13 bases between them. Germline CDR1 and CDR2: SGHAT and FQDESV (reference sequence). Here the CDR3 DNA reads TGTGCCAGCAGCACTAACCCTCCTCCAGATACGCAGTATTTT. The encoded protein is CASSTNPPPDTQYF.

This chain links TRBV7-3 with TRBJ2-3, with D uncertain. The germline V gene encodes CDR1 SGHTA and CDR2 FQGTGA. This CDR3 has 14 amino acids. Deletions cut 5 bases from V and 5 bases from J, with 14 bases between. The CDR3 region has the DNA TGTGCCAGCAGCGCACCCGAAGAAAGAGATACGCAGTATTTT. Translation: CASSAPEERDTQYF.

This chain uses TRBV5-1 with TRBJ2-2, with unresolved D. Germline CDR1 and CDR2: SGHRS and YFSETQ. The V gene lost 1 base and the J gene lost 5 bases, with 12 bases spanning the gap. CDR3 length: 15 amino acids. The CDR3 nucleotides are TGCGCCAGCAGCTTGAGGGCGGACGCTACCGGGGAGCTGTTTTTT. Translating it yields CASSLRADATGELFF.

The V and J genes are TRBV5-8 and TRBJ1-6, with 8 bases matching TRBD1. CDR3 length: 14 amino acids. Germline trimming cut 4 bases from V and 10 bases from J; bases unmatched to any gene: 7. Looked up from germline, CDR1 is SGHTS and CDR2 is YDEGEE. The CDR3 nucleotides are TGTGCCAGCAGCGTGACAGGGGTGGAATCACCCCTCCACTTT. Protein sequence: CASSVTGVESPLHF.

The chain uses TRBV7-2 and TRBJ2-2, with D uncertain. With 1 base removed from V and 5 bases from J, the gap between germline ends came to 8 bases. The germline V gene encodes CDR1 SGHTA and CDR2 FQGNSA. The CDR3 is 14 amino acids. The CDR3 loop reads CASSLVVGTGELFF. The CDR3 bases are TGTGCCAGCAGCTTAGTCGTAGGGACCGGGGAGCTGTTTTTT.

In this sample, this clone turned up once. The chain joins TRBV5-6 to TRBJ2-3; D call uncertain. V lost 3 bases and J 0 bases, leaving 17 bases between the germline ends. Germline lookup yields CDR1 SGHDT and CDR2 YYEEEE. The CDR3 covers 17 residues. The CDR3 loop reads CASSSTSLPGSTDTQYF. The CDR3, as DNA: TGTGCCAGCAGCTCAACCAGTCTTCCTGGAAGCACAGATACGCAGTATTTT.

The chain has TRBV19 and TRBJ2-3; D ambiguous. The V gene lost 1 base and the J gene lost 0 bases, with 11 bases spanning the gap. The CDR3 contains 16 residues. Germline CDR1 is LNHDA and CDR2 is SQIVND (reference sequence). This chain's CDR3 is CASSIGVSSSTDTQYF. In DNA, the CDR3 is TGTGCCAGTAGTATAGGGGTCTCCTCTAGCACAGATACGCAGTATTTT.

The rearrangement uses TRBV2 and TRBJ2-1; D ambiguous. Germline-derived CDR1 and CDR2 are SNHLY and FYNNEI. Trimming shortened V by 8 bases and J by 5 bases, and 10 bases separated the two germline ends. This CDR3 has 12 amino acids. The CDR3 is CASSSRDNEQFF. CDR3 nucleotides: TGTGCCAGCTCTTCGCGAGACAATGAGCAGTTCTTC.

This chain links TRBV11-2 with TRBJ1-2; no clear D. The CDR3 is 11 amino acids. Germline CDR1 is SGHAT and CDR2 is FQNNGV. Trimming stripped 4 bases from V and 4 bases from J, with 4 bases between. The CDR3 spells CASSSTYGYTF. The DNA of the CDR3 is TGTGCCAGCAGCTCGACCTATGGCTACACCTTC.

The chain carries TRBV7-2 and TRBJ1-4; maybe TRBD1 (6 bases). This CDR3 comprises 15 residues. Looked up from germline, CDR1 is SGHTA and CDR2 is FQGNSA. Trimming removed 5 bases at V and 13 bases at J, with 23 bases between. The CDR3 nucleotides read TGTGCCAGCAGCCAGACAGGTGGGTCGCGTGAAGGACTGTTTTTT. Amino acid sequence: CASSQTGGSREGLFF.

Written as DNA, the CDR3 is TGTGCCAGCAGTGAAAGCACAGATACGCAGTATTTT. It yields the protein CASSESTDTQYF. The gene calls are TRBV6-1 and TRBJ2-3; no firm D call. This CDR3 spans 12 amino acids. Trimming removed 2 bases from V and 0 bases from J, with 0 bases in between. Germline CDR1 and CDR2: MNHNS and SASEGT.

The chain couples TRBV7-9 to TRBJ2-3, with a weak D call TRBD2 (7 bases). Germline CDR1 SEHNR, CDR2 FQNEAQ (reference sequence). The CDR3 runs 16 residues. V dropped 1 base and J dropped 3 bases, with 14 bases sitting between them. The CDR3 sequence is CASSLEGRGGTDTQYF. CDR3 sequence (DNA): TGTGCCAGCAGCTTAGAAGGCAGGGGAGGGACAGATACGCAGTATTTT. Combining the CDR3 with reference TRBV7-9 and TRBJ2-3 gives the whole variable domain DTGVSQNPRHKITKRGQNVTFRCDPISEHNRLYWYRQTLGQGPEFLTYFQNEAQLEKSRLLSDRFSAERPKGSFSTLEIQRTEQGDSAMYLCASSLEGRGGTDTQYFGPGTRLTVL.

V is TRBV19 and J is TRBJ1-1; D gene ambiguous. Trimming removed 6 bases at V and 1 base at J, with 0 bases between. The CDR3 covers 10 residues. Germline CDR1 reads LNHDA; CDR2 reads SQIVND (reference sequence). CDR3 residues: CASRNTEAFF. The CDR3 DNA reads TGTGCCAGTAGGAACACTGAAGCTTTCTTT.

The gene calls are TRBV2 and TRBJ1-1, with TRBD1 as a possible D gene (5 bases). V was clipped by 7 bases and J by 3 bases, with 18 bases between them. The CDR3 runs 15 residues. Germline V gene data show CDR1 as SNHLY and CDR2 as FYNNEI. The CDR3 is CASNSGWGGYTEAFF. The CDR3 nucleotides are TGTGCCAGCAACTCAGGCTGGGGGGGATACACTGAAGCTTTCTTT.

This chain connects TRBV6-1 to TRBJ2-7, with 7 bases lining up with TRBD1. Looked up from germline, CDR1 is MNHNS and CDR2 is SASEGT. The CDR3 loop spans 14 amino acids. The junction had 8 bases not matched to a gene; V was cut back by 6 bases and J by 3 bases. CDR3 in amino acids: CASSVRQGYYEQYV. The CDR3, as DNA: TGTGCCAGCAGCGTCAGACAGGGATACTACGAGCAGTACGTC.

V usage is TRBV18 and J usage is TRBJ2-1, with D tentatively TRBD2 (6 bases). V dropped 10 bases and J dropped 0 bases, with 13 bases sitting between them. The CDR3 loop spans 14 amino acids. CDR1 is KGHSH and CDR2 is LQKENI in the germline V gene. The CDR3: CATLPGGSYNEQFF. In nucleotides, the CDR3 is TGTGCCACCCTCCCCGGGGGCTCCTACAATGAGCAGTTCTTC.